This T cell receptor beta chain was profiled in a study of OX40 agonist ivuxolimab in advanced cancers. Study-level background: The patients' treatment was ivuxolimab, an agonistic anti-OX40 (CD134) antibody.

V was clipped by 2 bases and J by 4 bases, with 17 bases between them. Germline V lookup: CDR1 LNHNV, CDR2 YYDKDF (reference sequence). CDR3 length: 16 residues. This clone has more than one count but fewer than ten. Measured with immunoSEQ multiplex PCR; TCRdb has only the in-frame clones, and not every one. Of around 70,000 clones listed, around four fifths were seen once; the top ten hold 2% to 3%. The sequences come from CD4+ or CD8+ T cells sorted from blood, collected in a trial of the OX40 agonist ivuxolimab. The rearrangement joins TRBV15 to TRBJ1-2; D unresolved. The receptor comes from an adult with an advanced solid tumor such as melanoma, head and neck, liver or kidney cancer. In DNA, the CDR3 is TGTGCCACCAGCAGACAACGACCCCCATCGCTCTATGGCTACACCTTC. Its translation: CATSRQRPPSLYGYTF. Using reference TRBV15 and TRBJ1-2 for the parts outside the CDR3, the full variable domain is DAMVIQNPRYQVTQFGKPVTLSCSQTLNHNVMYWYQQKSSQAPKLLFHYYDKDFNNEADTPDNFQSRRPNTSFCFLDIRSPGLGDTAMYLCATSRQRPPSLYGYTFGSGTRLTVV.